The 3 T cell receptor beta chains listed next were all sequenced from one sample in a study of metastatic and nonmetastatic thyroid tumors. TCRdb used MiXCR to call clones anew from the PCR reads. The sample comprises fewer than 20,000 clones, under 30% of which are singletons, and roughly a quarter rests with the top ten. Not a single patient had been given any form of treatment at any point before undergoing thyroid surgery. The sequenced sample was tumor tissue. The receptors shown here come from a male donor with papillary thyroid cancer or a benign thyroid nodule (not recorded which). Some clones in this sample may be carry-over from other donors' samples.

This clone was observed a few times. The CDR3 DNA follows: TGTGCCATCCAAACCTCGGAGCACGGGGAGCTGTTTTTT. Amino acids: CAIQTSEHGELFF. The J gene is TRBJ2-2, the V gene TRBV19; D is ambiguous. Looked up from germline, CDR1 is LNHDA and CDR2 is SQIVND (reference sequence). The V end lost 10 bases, the J end lost 7 bases, and 16 bases lay between the germline ends. The CDR3 is made up of 13 amino acids.

This clone was seen only a few times. This chain connects TRBV18 to TRBJ1-1; a possible D gene is TRBD1 (6 bases). V lost 6 bases and J 1 base, leaving 9 bases between the germline ends. The CDR3 is 13 amino acids. The germline CDR1 and CDR2 sequences are KGHSH and LQKENI. The CDR3 sequence: CASSRGANTEAFF. The CDR3 region has the DNA TGTGCCAGCTCCCGGGGGGCGAACACTGAAGCTTTCTTT.

For the CDR3, the DNA is TGTACCAGCAGCAAATGGCAGGGGGCGGGTGGTGAGCAGTACTTC. This sequence encodes CTSSKWQGAGGEQYF. The rearrangement uses TRBV7-2 and TRBJ2-7; 8 bases agree with TRBD1. Germline trimming cut 5 bases from V and 7 bases from J; bases unmatched to any gene: 13. Looked up from germline, CDR1 is SGHTA and CDR2 is FQGNSA. The CDR3 contains 15 residues.